The 2 T cell receptor beta chains given below trace back to one sample, sequenced in a study of radiotherapy plus CTLA-4 blockade in lung cancer. Here immunoSEQ multiplex PCR was the method, and the copy in TCRdb shows in-frame clones only, minus some. The sample has about 98,000 clones, 80% to 85% seen once. Here the sequenced sample was peripheral blood, taken from a patient treated with radiotherapy plus ipilimumab. The receptors originated from a human donor with non-small cell lung cancer who had a partial response to radiotherapy plus ipilimumab.

This sequence joins TRBV18 and TRBJ2-1; 10 positions agree with TRBD1. The junction had 4 bases not matched to a gene; V was cut back by 3 bases and J by 8 bases. This CDR3 contains 14 residues. Germline V lookup: CDR1 KGHSH, CDR2 LQKENI. Written as DNA, the CDR3 is TGTGCCAGCTCACCGGGACAGGGGAAGGATGAGCAGTTCTTC. Its translation: CASSPGQGKDEQFF.

This sequence joins TRBV28 and TRBJ2-7, with TRBD1 as a possible D gene (6 bases). V lost 7 bases and J lost 3, with 16 bases in between. The CDR3 sequence is 14 residues long. Germline CDR1 is MDHEN and CDR2 is SYDVKM. The CDR3 coding sequence is TGTGCCAGCATTCTTACAGGGAACGGCTACGAGCAGTACTTC. Protein: CASILTGNGYEQYF.